The rows below give T cell receptor beta chains drawn from one sample of a study of molecular identifiers for immune sequencing clone quantification. Each CDR3 protein is one row after TCRdb ran MiXCR on the PCR reads. The table lists roughly 320,000 distinct CDR3 sequences, roughly a quarter of them singletons. The specimen sequenced was naive CD8+ T cells from blood, with Jurkat cell RNA spiked in. The receptor source for this set is a human donor in good health. Some libraries in this study had Jurkat cell RNA spiked in. Both conserved end residues are part of each CDR3. The order of the fields is J gene, D gene, clone size, V gene, CDR3 DNA, CDR3 protein. The D gene is left open where the match is weak. Size is omitted from some rows. Given values are once, few, many or a class for expanded clones.

J: TRBJ2-1; D: NA; size: NA; V: TRBV4-1; DNA: TGCGCCAGCAGCCAGGGAGGACCTCCGGGGCAGTTCTTC; CDR3: CASSQGGPPGQFF
J: TRBJ2-7; D: NA; size: many; V: TRBV11-2; DNA: TGTGCCAGCAGCTTGGTGTACGAGCAGTACTTC; CDR3: CASSLVYEQYF
J: TRBJ2-7; D: TRBD1; size: NA; V: TRBV20-1; DNA: TGCAGTGCTAGAGGCCCGGGACAGGGGTACGAGCAGTACTTC; CDR3: CSARGPGQGYEQYF
J: TRBJ2-7; D: TRBD1; size: NA; V: TRBV7-2; DNA: TGTGCCAGCAGCGTAGGGACAGGGACCGAGCAGTACTTC; CDR3: CASSVGTGTEQYF
J: TRBJ1-6; D: NA; size: few; V: TRBV20-1; DNA: TGCAGTACCCACTCGAGAGCTCGGGTCTGGAATTCACCCCTCCACTTT; CDR3: CSTHSRARVWNSPLHF
J: TRBJ1-2; D: TRBD1; size: few; V: TRBV19; DNA: TGTGCCAGTAGTATATCGACGTTGCGGACAGGTTTCTTC; CDR3: CASSISTLRTGFF
J: TRBJ1-1; D: NA; size: many; V: TRBV7-9; DNA: TGTGCCAGCAGCTTAGTCGTGAACACTGAAGCTTTCTTT; CDR3: CASSLVVNTEAFF
J: TRBJ1-6; D: NA; size: few; V: TRBV15; DNA: TGTGCCACCAGCAGAGATGGGGGGGAGGTGGATTCACCCCTCCACTTT; CDR3: CATSRDGGEVDSPLHF
J: TRBJ2-3; D: NA; size: few; V: TRBV27; DNA: TGTGCCAGCAGTTTACTGGAGGGTCCTAGCACAGATACGCAGTATTTT; CDR3: CASSLLEGPSTDTQYF
J: TRBJ1-5; D: NA; size: many; V: TRBV15; DNA: TGTGCCACCAGCAGCTACGATAGCAATCAGCCCCAGCATTTT; CDR3: CATSSYDSNQPQHF
J: TRBJ2-1; D: NA; size: many; V: TRBV7-9; DNA: TGTGCCAGCAGCTTTTACGAAGACAATGAGCAGTTCTTC; CDR3: CASSFYEDNEQFF
J: TRBJ2-3; D: TRBD2; size: NA; V: TRBV7-9; DNA: TGTGCCAGCAGCAACCCGACTAGCGGGATTTCAAGATTCACAGATACGCAGTATTTT; CDR3: CASSNPTSGISRFTDTQYF
J: TRBJ2-7; D: NA; size: NA; V: TRBV5-1; DNA: TGCGCCAGCAGTGAAACCCCCGGACGGCGCTCCTACGAGCAGTACTTC; CDR3: CASSETPGRRSYEQYF
J: TRBJ2-2; D: TRBD1; size: NA; V: TRBV30; DNA: TGTGCCGGGGACAGGGGTGGCGCCGGGGAGCTGTTTTTT; CDR3: CAGDRGGAGELFF
J: TRBJ2-2; D: NA; size: few; V: TRBV5-1; DNA: TGCGCCAGCAGCTTGGAGAGCACCGGGGAGCTGTTTTTT; CDR3: CASSLESTGELFF
J: TRBJ2-2; D: NA; size: many; V: TRBV20-1; DNA: TGCAGTGCCCAGGGCAGATCGAACACCGGGGAGCTGTTTTTT; CDR3: CSAQGRSNTGELFF
J: TRBJ1-2; D: NA; size: few; V: TRBV6-1; DNA: TGTGCCAGCCGAGAGGATCCCAACTATGGCTACACCTTC; CDR3: CASREDPNYGYTF
J: TRBJ1-4; D: NA; size: NA; V: TRBV13; DNA: TGTGCCAGCAGCTTAGGGGGTTTTGGTGAAAAACTGTTTTTT; CDR3: CASSLGGFGEKLFF
J: TRBJ2-2; D: NA; size: many; V: TRBV20-1; DNA: TGCAGTGCTAGAAGACTGAACACCGGGGAGCTGTTTTTT; CDR3: CSARRLNTGELFF
J: TRBJ1-4; D: NA; size: many; V: TRBV2; DNA: TGTGCCAGCAGTGAAGCTGAGGGCTGGGAAAAACTGTTTTTT; CDR3: CASSEAEGWEKLFF
J: TRBJ1-1; D: TRBD1; size: NA; V: TRBV27; DNA: TGTGCCAGCAGTTCCAGGGGGCGGAGCACTGAAGCTTTCTTT; CDR3: CASSSRGRSTEAFF
J: TRBJ2-2; D: NA; size: NA; V: TRBV6-2/TRBV6-3; DNA: TGTGCCAGCAGTTACTCGATTACTGGTGTTTCGTCCATTGGGGAGCTGTTTTTT; CDR3: CASSYSITGVSSIGELFF
J: TRBJ2-6; D: NA; size: many; V: TRBV7-6; DNA: TGTGCCAGCAGCCCCCTTTCTGGGGCCAACGTCCTGACTTTC; CDR3: CASSPLSGANVLTF
J: TRBJ2-3; D: NA; size: few; V: TRBV12-3/TRBV12-4; DNA: TGTGCCAGCAGTTTGAACGGGCCCACAGATACGCAGTATTTT; CDR3: CASSLNGPTDTQYF
J: TRBJ2-3; D: TRBD1; size: NA; V: TRBV6-6; DNA: TGTGCCAGCAGCGAATTGACAGGGGATACGCAGTATTTT; CDR3: CASSELTGDTQYF
J: TRBJ2-7; D: NA; size: NA; V: TRBV4-1; DNA: TGCGCCAGCAGCCCAGGACAGAACTCCTACGAGCAGTACTTC; CDR3: CASSPGQNSYEQYF
J: TRBJ2-1; D: TRBD1; size: many; V: TRBV12-3/TRBV12-4; DNA: TGTGCCAGCAGTTCAGGACAGGGAGTTAATGAGCAGTTCTTC; CDR3: CASSSGQGVNEQFF
J: TRBJ2-7; D: NA; size: few; V: TRBV11-1; DNA: TGTGCCAGCAGCTTAGTCGGCGAGACCTACGAGCAGTACTTC; CDR3: CASSLVGETYEQYF
J: TRBJ2-1; D: TRBD2; size: few; V: TRBV19; DNA: TGTGCCAGTAGTATAGGGGGACTACCATACAATGAGCAGTTCTTC; CDR3: CASSIGGLPYNEQFF
J: TRBJ2-7; D: NA; size: few; V: TRBV5-1; DNA: TGCGCCAGCAGCCCGGACCCGTCCTACGAGCAGTACTTC; CDR3: CASSPDPSYEQYF
J: TRBJ2-7; D: TRBD2; size: many; V: TRBV20-1; DNA: TGCAGTGCTCGACTAGCGGGAGTTTACGAGCAGTACTTC; CDR3: CSARLAGVYEQYF
J: TRBJ2-4; D: NA; size: many; V: TRBV23-1; DNA: TGCGCCAGCAGTCAATTTGGGCGTAGGGCGAAAAACATTCAGTACTTC; CDR3: CASSQFGRRAKNIQYF
J: TRBJ1-5; D: NA; size: many; V: TRBV12-3/TRBV12-4; DNA: TGTGCCAGCAGGAACAGGGATCCCAATCAGCCCCAGCATTTT; CDR3: CASRNRDPNQPQHF
J: TRBJ2-5; D: TRBD2; size: few; V: TRBV28; DNA: TGTGCCAGCAGTTTAGTCGGGGGGTTGTACCAAGAGACCCAGTACTTC; CDR3: CASSLVGGLYQETQYF
J: TRBJ2-7; D: NA; size: once; V: TRBV12-3/TRBV12-4; DNA: TGTGCCAGCAGTGCATCAGGCAGGGGCAAGTCCTACGAGCAGTACTTC; CDR3: CASSASGRGKSYEQYF
J: TRBJ1-5; D: NA; size: few; V: TRBV27; DNA: TGTGCCAGCGACAGTCTGTATAGCAATCAGCCCCAGCATTTT; CDR3: CASDSLYSNQPQHF
J: TRBJ2-7; D: NA; size: few; V: TRBV7-9; DNA: TGTGCCAGCAGCTTAGCTGAGAAAAGATACGAGCAGTACTTC; CDR3: CASSLAEKRYEQYF
J: TRBJ2-7; D: NA; size: NA; V: TRBV6-1; DNA: TGTGCCAGCAGTGATCTGGGGGCCTACGAGCAGTACTTC; CDR3: CASSDLGAYEQYF
J: TRBJ1-3; D: NA; size: NA; V: TRBV7-2; DNA: TGTGCCAGCCGCCCCCCCCCGGGAAACACCATATATTTT; CDR3: CASRPPPGNTIYF
J: TRBJ2-6; D: TRBD1; size: NA; V: TRBV30; DNA: TGTGCCTGGGGCCGCGGGACAGGGCCCTCTGGGGCCAACGTCCTGACTTTC; CDR3: CAWGRGTGPSGANVLTF
J: TRBJ2-7; D: TRBD1; size: many; V: TRBV6-1; DNA: TGTGCCAGCAATGAGAAGGACAGGGGACCCTACGAGCAGTACTTC; CDR3: CASNEKDRGPYEQYF
J: TRBJ1-6; D: TRBD1; size: NA; V: TRBV20-1; DNA: TGCAGTGCTAGAGGCGAGGGGGCAGGATCACCCCTCCACTTT; CDR3: CSARGEGAGSPLHF
J: TRBJ2-5; D: TRBD2; size: many; V: TRBV27; DNA: TGTGCCAGCAGCCATGGACTAGCGTTCGGAGAGACCCAGTACTTC; CDR3: CASSHGLAFGETQYF
J: TRBJ1-4; D: TRBD1; size: few; V: TRBV29-1; DNA: TGCAGCGTTTCCACAGGGGAGTGGGAAAAACTGTTTTTT; CDR3: CSVSTGEWEKLFF
J: TRBJ1-1; D: NA; size: NA; V: TRBV4-3; DNA: TGCGCCAGCAGCCAAGTGCTAGTGGACACTGAAGCTTTCTTT; CDR3: CASSQVLVDTEAFF
J: TRBJ2-3; D: TRBD2; size: NA; V: TRBV7-7; DNA: TGTGCTAGCAGCTTAGGGACGGCTAGCGGGAGGCATTCGGATACGCAGTATTTT; CDR3: CASSLGTASGRHSDTQYF
J: TRBJ2-5; D: TRBD2; size: many; V: TRBV29-1; DNA: TGCAGCGTTTTCCCGGGACTAGCGGGAGTAGAGACCCAGTACTTC; CDR3: CSVFPGLAGVETQYF
J: TRBJ2-7; D: NA; size: few; V: TRBV20-1; DNA: TGCAGTGCTAAGACTAGTCCAAGCTCCTACGAGCAGTACTTC; CDR3: CSAKTSPSSYEQYF
J: TRBJ2-3; D: NA; size: many; V: TRBV27; DNA: TGTGCCAGCGGGGAATTGAGAGGCACGCAGTATTTT; CDR3: CASGELRGTQYF
J: TRBJ2-1; D: NA; size: NA; V: TRBV6-6; DNA: TGTGCCGGCAGTTACGGGTGGGGGAATGAGCAGTTCTTC; CDR3: CAGSYGWGNEQFF
J: TRBJ2-7; D: NA; size: many; V: TRBV28; DNA: TGTGCCAGCAGTTTCTCACTTACCGTGGCAGCAACCTACGAGCAGTACTTC; CDR3: CASSFSLTVAATYEQYF
J: TRBJ2-2; D: NA; size: few; V: TRBV27; DNA: TGTGCCAGCATGGGCGGAGCGAACACCGGGGAGCTGTTTTTT; CDR3: CASMGGANTGELFF
J: TRBJ1-3; D: NA; size: NA; V: TRBV7-7; DNA: TGTGCCAGCAGCCCGGGATTAGGTGGAAACACCATATATTTT; CDR3: CASSPGLGGNTIYF
J: TRBJ2-3; D: NA; size: many; V: TRBV5-1; DNA: TGCGCCAGCCGGGCGGACAGCACAGATACGCAGTATTTT; CDR3: CASRADSTDTQYF
J: TRBJ1-5; D: NA; size: few; V: TRBV3-1; DNA: TGTGCCAGCAGCAAAAGTCCGGCAGGGCGCAATCAGCCCCAGCATTTT; CDR3: CASSKSPAGRNQPQHF
J: TRBJ2-7; D: TRBD1; size: NA; V: TRBV7-6; DNA: TGTACCAGCAGCTTCGCGACAGGGGATTACGAGCAGTACTTC; CDR3: CTSSFATGDYEQYF
J: TRBJ2-7; D: NA; size: many; V: TRBV4-3; DNA: TGCGCCAGCAGCCCAACCCATGGGGGTTTCGCCGAGCAGTACTTC; CDR3: CASSPTHGGFAEQYF
J: TRBJ1-1; D: NA; size: many; V: TRBV19; DNA: TGTGCCAGTAGTATTGGTCGTACCTTGAACACTGAAGCTTTCTTT; CDR3: CASSIGRTLNTEAFF
J: TRBJ2-1; D: NA; size: few; V: TRBV12-3/TRBV12-4; DNA: TGTGCCAGCAGCCCGACGGCGAATGAGCAGTTCTTC; CDR3: CASSPTANEQFF